These 8 T cell receptor beta chains share one sample of origin, sequenced in a study of T-cell memory formation after mild COVID-19. TCRdb passed the 5' RACE reads through MiXCR, listing each CDR3 protein once. Here the sample spans around 400,000 distinct CDR3 sequences, approximately 24% being singletons. Sequenced material: PBMCs or a T cell subset sorted from them (not recorded which). These receptors originate from an adult woman who had mild COVID-19 (a few samples of this study predate the infection). Cell type and time point are not known.

V and J are TRBV20-1 and TRBJ2-7, with a weak D call TRBD2 (6 bases). Germline CDR1 reads DFQATT; CDR2 reads SNEGSKA (reference sequence). The CDR3 consists of 15 residues. Trimming shortened V by 3 bases and J by 1 base, and 16 bases separated the two germline ends. This CDR3 reads CSASDGTRVSYEQYF. In DNA, the CDR3 is TGCAGTGCTAGTGATGGGACTCGCGTATCCTACGAGCAGTACTTC.

The chain has TRBV4-1 and TRBJ2-2, with D perhaps TRBD1 (5 bases). The V end was cut by 5 bases, the J end by 6 bases, with 13 bases between. The CDR3 is 14 amino acids. The germline V gene has CDR1 MGHRA and CDR2 YSYEKL. This CDR3 is CASSKSLGPGELFF. In DNA, the CDR3 is TGCGCCAGCAGCAAATCCTTGGGGCCCGGGGAGCTGTTTTTT.

In DNA form, the CDR3 reads TGTGCCAGCAGCCCCGACAGGGCGGGCAATCAGCCCCAGCATTTT. Translation gives CASSPDRAGNQPQHF. The rearrangement uses TRBV27 and TRBJ1-5; 7 bases agree with TRBD1. After removal of 6 bases from V and 2 bases from J, the junction contained 7 bases not matched to a gene. Germline values: CDR1 MNHEY, CDR2 SMNVEV (reference sequence). The CDR3 has 15 residues.

The V gene is TRBV3-1, the J gene TRBJ2-5, with a tentative D call TRBD2 (7 bases). Germline-derived CDR1 and CDR2 are LGHDT and YNNKEL (reference sequence). The V gene lost 2 bases and the J gene lost 4 bases, with 14 bases spanning the gap. There are 15 residues in the CDR3. CDR3 loop: CASSQLEGGSETQYF. The CDR3, as DNA: TGTGCCAGCAGCCAACTCGAGGGGGGGTCAGAGACCCAGTACTTC.

V and J are TRBV6-6 and TRBJ2-5, with D perhaps matching TRBD1 (6 bases). The CDR3 is made up of 15 amino acids. Germline loops: CDR1 MNHNY, CDR2 SVGAGI (reference sequence). V lost 1 base and J 2 bases, leaving 11 bases between the germline ends. CDR3 loop: CASSYLPGQQETQYF. The CDR3 coding sequence is TGTGCCAGCAGTTACTTGCCTGGACAGCAAGAGACCCAGTACTTC.

This sequence joins TRBV7-2 and TRBJ2-7; 7 bases match TRBD1. V shed 4 bases, J shed 0 bases, and the junction held 6 bases outside the gene matches. The CDR3 has 15 residues. Per germline, CDR1 SGHTA and CDR2 FQGNSA. CDR3 sequence (DNA): TGTGCCAGCAGCTCCCCCCGGGACAGCTCCTACGAGCAGTACTTC. Protein sequence: CASSSPRDSSYEQYF. The full variable domain, its missing parts supplied by reference TRBV7-2 and TRBJ2-7, is GAGVSQSPSNKVTEKGKDVELRCDPISGHTALYWYRQSLGQGLEFLIYFQGNSAPDKSGLPSDRFSAERTGGSVSTLTIQRTQQEDSAVYLCASSSPRDSSYEQYFGPGTRLTVT.

A few counts support this clonotype. At one boundary the junction diverges from the germline segment, which might be a read error. The J gene is TRBJ1-5, the V gene TRBV7-6; the D gene is possibly TRBD1 (6 bases). The CDR3 totals 17 residues. CDR1 is SGHVS and CDR2 is FNYEAQ in the germline V gene. The CDR3 region is CASSLEAGGADNQPQHF. CDR3 nucleotides: TGTGCCAGCAGCTTAGAGGCGGGGGGCGCAGACAATCAGCCCCAGCACTTT.

The rearrangement joins TRBV28 to TRBJ1-3; perhaps TRBD1 as D (6 bases). The V gene lost 2 bases and the J gene lost 2 bases, with 10 bases spanning the gap. Germline lookup yields CDR1 MDHEN and CDR2 SYDVKM. This CDR3 spans 15 amino acids. The CDR3 loop reads CASSLGTTTGNTIYF. The CDR3 nucleotides are TGTGCCAGCAGTTTAGGGACAACTACTGGAAACACCATATATTTT.